Below are 4 T cell receptor beta chains sequenced from a single sample in a study of shared clonotypes between healthy human individuals. Assay used: immunoSEQ multiplex PCR; TCRdb lists only in-frame clones, some missing. The table has approximately 2,000,000 clones, around 95% seen once; the top ten hold roughly 1.7%. The naive CD8 population came from CD45RO-negative cells selected for CCR7, without terminally differentiated effector memory CD45RA+ cells. Sequenced material: naive CD8+ T cells from PBMCs. These receptors all come from a young man in good health. Some clones in this sample may be carry-over from other donors' samples.

The CDR3 sequence: CASSVAKIGASGNTIYF. In nucleotides, the CDR3 is TGTGCCAGCAGCGTAGCTAAGATAGGAGCTTCGGGAAACACCATATATTTT. The chain recombines TRBV9 with TRBJ1-3; no firm D call. Germline V lookup: CDR1 SGDLS, CDR2 YYNGEE. V was cut by 0 bases and J by 4 bases, with 17 bases left in between. The CDR3 runs to 17 residues.

The rearrangement links TRBV30 to TRBJ1-1; TRBD1 matches at 7 bases. Per the germline V gene, CDR1 is GTSNPN and CDR2 is SVGIG (reference sequence). Trimming took 2 bases from V and 4 from J; bases not matched to a gene: 7. This CDR3 region has 14 residues. CDR3 nucleotides: TGTGCCTGGAGTTCGACAGGGTTGAGCACTGAAGCTTTCTTT. Encoded protein: CAWSSTGLSTEAFF.

The J gene is TRBJ1-2, the V gene TRBV14; D is undetermined. CDR1 is SGHDN, CDR2 FVKESK, per germline. Trimming cost V 8 bases and J 2 bases, with 9 bases left between them. The CDR3 has 12 residues. The chain's CDR3 is CASGATNYGYTF. The CDR3 DNA is TGTGCCAGCGGAGCGACAAACTATGGCTACACCTTC.

Concerning this clone: Additional DNA sequences in this sample encode the identical CDR3. This sequence joins TRBV5-4 and TRBJ2-7; D ambiguous. The V gene's germline CDR1 is SGHNT and CDR2 YYREEE (reference sequence). The CDR3 length is 13 residues. V shed 2 bases and J shed 1 base, with 7 bases lying between them. DNA for the CDR3: TGTGCCAGCAGCTTTTCCCCTTCCTACGAGCAGTACTTC. Translation: CASSFSPSYEQYF.